This T cell receptor (beta chain) stems from a study of shared clonotypes between healthy human individuals. Findings and limits, study-wide: An anticipated effect of sequencing depth on clonotype sharing among donors was recognized. All-four-donor shared clonotypes had higher generation probabilities than non-shared clonotypes did. Around 5% was the fraction of naive CD4 clonotypes found shared across four donors.

Regarding this clone: Its specificity is unknown.

The donors, all of them Caucasian adults, lived in Nashville, Tennessee. Some clones are missing from TCRdb's copy, which holds only in-frame ones; the method was immunoSEQ multiplex PCR. Of over a million clones listed, approximately 78% are singletons. V shed 1 base, J shed 6 bases, and the junction held 21 bases outside the gene matches. This CDR3 is built from 21 residues. The receptor was isolated from a man younger than 30 in good health. Some clones in this sample may be carry-over from other donors' samples. This chain connects TRBV23-1 to TRBJ2-1, with 10 positions matching TRBD1. TRBV23-1 is identified as an open reading frame with a role that is uncertain. The specimen sequenced was memory CD4+ T cells from PBMCs. This sample's subset: CD45RA-negative fraction. The CDR3 is CASSQLWGQGTTRGAINEQFF. The CDR3 bases are TGCGCCAGCAGTCAATTGTGGGGACAGGGGACAACCAGGGGTGCAATCAATGAGCAGTTCTTC.